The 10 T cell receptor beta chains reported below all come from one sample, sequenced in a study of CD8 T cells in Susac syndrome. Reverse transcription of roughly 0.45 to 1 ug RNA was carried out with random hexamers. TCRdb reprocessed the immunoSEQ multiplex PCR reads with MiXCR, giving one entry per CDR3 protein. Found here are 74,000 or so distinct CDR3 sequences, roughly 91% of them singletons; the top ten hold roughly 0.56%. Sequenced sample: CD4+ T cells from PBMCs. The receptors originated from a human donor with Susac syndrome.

The CDR3 sequence: CASSLDEGGYTEAFF. CDR3 DNA: TGTGCCAGCAGTTTAGACGAAGGGGGGTACACTGAAGCTTTCTTT. This chain connects TRBV28 to TRBJ1-1; possibly TRBD1 for D (6 bases). Germline-derived CDR1 and CDR2 are MDHEN and SYDVKM. This CDR3 is 15 amino acids long. V lost 2 bases and J 3 bases, leaving 13 bases between the germline ends.

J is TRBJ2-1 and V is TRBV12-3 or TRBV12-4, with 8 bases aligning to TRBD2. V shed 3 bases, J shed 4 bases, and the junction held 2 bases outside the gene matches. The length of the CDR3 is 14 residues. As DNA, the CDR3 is TGTGCCAGCAGTTTTGGCGGGGGGTACAATGAGCAGTTCTTC. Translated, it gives CASSFGGGYNEQFF.

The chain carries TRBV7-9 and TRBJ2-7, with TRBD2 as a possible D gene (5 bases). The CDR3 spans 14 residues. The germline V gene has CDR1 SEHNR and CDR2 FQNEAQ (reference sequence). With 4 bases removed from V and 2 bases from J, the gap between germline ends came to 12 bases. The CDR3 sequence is CASSSRGPPYEQYF. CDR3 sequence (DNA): TGTGCCAGCAGCTCGAGAGGGCCCCCCTACGAGCAGTACTTC.

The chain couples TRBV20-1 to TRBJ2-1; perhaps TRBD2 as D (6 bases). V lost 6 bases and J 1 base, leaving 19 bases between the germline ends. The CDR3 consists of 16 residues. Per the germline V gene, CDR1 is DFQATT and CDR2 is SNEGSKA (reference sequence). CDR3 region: CSAPGGAGTSYNEQFF. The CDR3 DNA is TGCAGTGCCCCCGGCGGGGCGGGTACTTCCTACAATGAGCAGTTCTTC.

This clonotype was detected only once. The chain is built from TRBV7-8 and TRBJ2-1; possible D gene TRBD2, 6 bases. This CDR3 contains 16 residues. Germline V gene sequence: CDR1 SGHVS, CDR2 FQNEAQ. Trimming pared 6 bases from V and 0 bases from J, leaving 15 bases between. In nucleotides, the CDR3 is TGTGCCAGCAGTCCTAGGGAGGATAGCTCCTACAATGAGCAGTTCTTC. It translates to CASSPREDSSYNEQFF. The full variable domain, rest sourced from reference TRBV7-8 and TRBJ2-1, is GAGVSQSPRYKVAKRGQDVALRCDPISGHVSLFWYQQALGQGPEFLTYFQNEAQLDKSGLPSDRFFAERPEGSVSTLKIQRTQQEDSAVYLCASSPREDSSYNEQFFGPGTRLTVL.

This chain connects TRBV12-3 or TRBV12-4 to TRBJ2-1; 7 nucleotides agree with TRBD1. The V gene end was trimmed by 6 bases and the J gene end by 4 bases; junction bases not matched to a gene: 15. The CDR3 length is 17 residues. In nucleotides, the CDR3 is TGTGCCAGCAGACCCCTTATAGTGTCGGGACAGTACAATGAGCAGTTCTTC. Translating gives CASRPLIVSGQYNEQFF.

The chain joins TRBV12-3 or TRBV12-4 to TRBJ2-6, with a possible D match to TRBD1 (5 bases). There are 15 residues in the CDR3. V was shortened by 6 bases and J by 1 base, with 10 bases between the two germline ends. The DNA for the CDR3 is TGTGCCAGCAGCCCGCAGGGTTCTGGGGCCAACGTCCTGACTTTC. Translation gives CASSPQGSGANVLTF.

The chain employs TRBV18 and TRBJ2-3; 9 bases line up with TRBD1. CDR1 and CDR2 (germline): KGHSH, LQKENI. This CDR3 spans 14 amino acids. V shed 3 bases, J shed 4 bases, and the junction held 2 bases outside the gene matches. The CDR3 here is CASSPGTGSDTQYF. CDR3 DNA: TGTGCCAGCTCACCCGGGACAGGGTCAGATACGCAGTATTTT.

The CDR3 nucleotides are TGTGCCAGCAACCAACTTCAAGAGACCCAGTACTTC. It codes for CASNQLQETQYF. The V call is TRBV7-9, the J call TRBJ2-5, with D hard to call. The CDR3 has 12 residues. Germline lookup yields CDR1 SEHNR and CDR2 FQNEAQ (reference sequence). V was pared by 7 bases and J by 2 bases, with 8 bases between.

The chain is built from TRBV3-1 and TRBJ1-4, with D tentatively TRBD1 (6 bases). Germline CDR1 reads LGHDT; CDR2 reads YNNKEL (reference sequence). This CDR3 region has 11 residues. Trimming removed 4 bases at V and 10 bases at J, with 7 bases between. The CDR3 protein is CASSRGAKLFF. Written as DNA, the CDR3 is TGTGCCAGCAGCCGGGGGGCAAAACTGTTTTTT.